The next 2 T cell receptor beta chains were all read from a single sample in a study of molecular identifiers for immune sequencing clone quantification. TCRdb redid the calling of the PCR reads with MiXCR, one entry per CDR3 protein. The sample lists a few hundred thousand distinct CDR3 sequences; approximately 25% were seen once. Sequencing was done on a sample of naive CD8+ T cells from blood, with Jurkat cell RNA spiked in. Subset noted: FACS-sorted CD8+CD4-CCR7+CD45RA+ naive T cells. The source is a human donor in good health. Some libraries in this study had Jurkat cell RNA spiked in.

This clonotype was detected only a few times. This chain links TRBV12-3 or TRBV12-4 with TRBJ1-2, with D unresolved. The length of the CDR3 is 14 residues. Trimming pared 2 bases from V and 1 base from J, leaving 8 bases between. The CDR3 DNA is TGTGCCAGCAGTTTAAGGCGGATTAACTATGGCTACACCTTC. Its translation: CASSLRRINYGYTF.

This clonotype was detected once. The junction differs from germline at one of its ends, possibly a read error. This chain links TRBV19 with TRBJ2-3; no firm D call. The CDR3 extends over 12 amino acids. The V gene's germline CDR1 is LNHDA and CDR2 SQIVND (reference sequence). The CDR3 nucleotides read TGTGCCAGTACGTCTTCTCCAGATACGCAGTGTTTT. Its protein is CASTSSPDTQCF.